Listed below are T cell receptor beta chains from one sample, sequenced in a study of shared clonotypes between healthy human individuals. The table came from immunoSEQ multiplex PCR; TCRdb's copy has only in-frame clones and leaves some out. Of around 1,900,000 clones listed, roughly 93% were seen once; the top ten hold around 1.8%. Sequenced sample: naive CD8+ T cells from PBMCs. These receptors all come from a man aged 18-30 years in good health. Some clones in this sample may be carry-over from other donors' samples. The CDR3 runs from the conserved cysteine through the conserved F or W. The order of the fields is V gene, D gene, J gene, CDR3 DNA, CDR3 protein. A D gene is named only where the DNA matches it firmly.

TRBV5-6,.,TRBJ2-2,TGTGCCAGCAGCCTCTCCGGGGAGCTGTTTTTT,CASSLSGELFF
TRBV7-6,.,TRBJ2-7,TGTGCCAGCAGCTTAGGGCCTTCCTCCTACGAGCAGTACTTC,CASSLGPSSYEQYF
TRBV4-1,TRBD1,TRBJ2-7,TGCGCCAGCAGCCAAGGGCGTGTTTCAGGGGGCGTATACGAGCAGTACTTC,CASSQGRVSGGVYEQYF
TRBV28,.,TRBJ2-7,TGTGCCAGCAGTTTGGGGGGCTACGAGCAGTACTTC,CASSLGGYEQYF
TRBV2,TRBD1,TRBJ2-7,TGTGCCAGCAGTCCCACAGGGGGCCACGAGCAGTACTTC,CASSPTGGHEQYF
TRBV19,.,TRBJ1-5,TGTGCCAGTAGCCCGAAGGGCAATCAGCCCCAGCATTTT,CASSPKGNQPQHF
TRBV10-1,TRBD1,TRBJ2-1,TGCGCCAGCAGGGAAGGGGGCGGCGAGCAGTTCTTC,CASREGGGEQFF
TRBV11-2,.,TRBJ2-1,TGTGCCAGCAGCTTAGATCCCGGCCAGTTCTTC,CASSLDPGQFF
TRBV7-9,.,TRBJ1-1,TGTGCCAGCAGCCCCACACAGTACCAAAGTGTGGCTTTCTTT,CASSPTQYQSVAFF
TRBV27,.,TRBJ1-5,TGTGCCAGCAGTCTCCAGGCCCCCACGCCGCCTGGGCCCCAGCATTTT,CASSLQAPTPPGPQHF
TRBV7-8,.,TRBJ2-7,TGTGCCAGCAGCTTAGTAGGTGGGGGTTTGGGAGAGCAGTACTTC,CASSLVGGGLGEQYF
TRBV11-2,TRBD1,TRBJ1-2,TGTGCCAGCAGCTCCGACAGGGGTGGCTATGGCTACACCTTC,CASSSDRGGYGYTF
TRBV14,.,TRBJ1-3,TGTGCCAGCAGCCACGCGGGACTGAACTCTGGAAACACCATATATTTT,CASSHAGLNSGNTIYF